The entry below describes one TCR beta chain. Its target is not known. Clones were read by immunoSEQ multiplex PCR, and TCRdb kept only the in-frame ones, dropping some. The repertoire holds 120,000 to 150,000 clones, about 90% seen once, with around 8% in the top ten. This specimen comes from a study of T cell responses to AZD1222 COVID-19 vaccine. Study-wide points: Spike-specific TCR breadth and depth both grew after two AZD1222 doses. Reportedly, close to half of spike-specific TCRs are directed against unmutated variant regions. No day 14 peak samples; only post-peak repertoires were characterized.

In germline, CDR1 is KGHSH, CDR2 LQKENI. Trimming removed 3 bases at V and 4 bases at J, with 12 bases between. This CDR3 is built from 15 residues. This rearrangement joins TRBV18 to TRBJ2-2; D is unresolved. The clonotype was recovered from an adult who received the MenACWY meningococcal vaccine as a control. Specimen: peripheral blood, collected 28 days after the second dose of the MenACWY control vaccine. The CDR3 spells CASSPPDTATGELFF. In DNA form, the CDR3 reads TGTGCCAGCTCACCCCCCGACACGGCCACCGGGGAGCTGTTTTTT.